Listed below are T cell receptor beta chains from one sample, sequenced in a study of T cell repertoires in aging, cancer and after chemotherapy. TCRdb recomputed calls from the multiplex PCR reads with MiXCR, one row per CDR3 protein. The sample lists fewer than 12,000 distinct CDR3 sequences, over 30% seen once, with 3.2% in the top ten. The sequenced sample consisted of blood. The origin of the receptors is a human donor in good health. Both conserved end residues are part of each CDR3. The order of the fields is J gene, D gene, clone size, V gene, CDR3 DNA, CDR3 protein. A D gene is named only where the DNA matches it firmly. Clone size is shown for a subset of rows, as once, few, many or a class of expanded clone.

>TRBJ1-1|.|few|TRBV30
TGTGCCTGGAGAGGCTTGTCGGTGAGGGACACTGAAGCTTTCTTT
CAWRGLSVRDTEAFF
>TRBJ2-7|.|few|TRBV6-5
TGTGCCAGCAGTTACTCTTTAGGAAGCTCCTACGAGCAGTACTTC
CASSYSLGSSYEQYF
>TRBJ1-6|.|.|TRBV11-3
TGTGCCAGCAGCTTAAGGCAGGCAGACAATTCACCCCTCCACTTT
CASSLRQADNSPLHF
>TRBJ2-2|.|.|TRBV6-5
TGTGCCAGCAGTTACTCGGGGGAGAACACCGGGGAGCTGTTTTTT
CASSYSGENTGELFF
>TRBJ2-7|.|.|TRBV5-4
TGTGCCAGCAGTCCCGGGAGCCTCGGCTACGAGCAGTACTTC
CASSPGSLGYEQYF
>TRBJ2-1|.|.|TRBV27
TGTGCCAGCAGTTTAGGTAACAATGAGCAGTTCTTC
CASSLGNNEQFF
>TRBJ2-5|TRBD2|.|TRBV6-5
TGTGCCAGCAGTGTTATGGGAGGGTCGGGGGAGACCCAGTACTTC
CASSVMGGSGETQYF
>TRBJ2-7|.|.|TRBV15
TGTGCCACCAGCAGAGATCAGGAGGTGAGCGAGCAGTACTTC
CATSRDQEVSEQYF
>TRBJ1-1|.|few|TRBV5-6
TGTGCCAGCAGCTTGTTCCGGGGGATTGGGACTGAAGCTTTCTTT
CASSLFRGIGTEAFF
>TRBJ1-1|.|.|TRBV6-5
TGTGCCAGCAGCCGGGGTCCTCCTAGGGACACTGAAGCTTTCTTT
CASSRGPPRDTEAFF
>TRBJ2-7|.|.|TRBV7-5
.
CISVSEVVELGVKVNYEQYF
>TRBJ2-1|.|few|TRBV5-6
TGTGCCAGCAGCTTTGGAGCCTACAATGAGCAGTTCTTC
CASSFGAYNEQFF
>TRBJ2-2|TRBD1|.|TRBV24-1
TGTGCCACCAGTGAGCCCCGGACAGGGGGGGTCGGGGAGCTGTTTTTT
CATSEPRTGGVGELFF
>TRBJ1-4|.|few|TRBV7-2
TGTGCCAGCAGCCTACAGGCCTCTCATAATGAAAAACTGTTTTTT
CASSLQASHNEKLFF
>TRBJ2-3|.|few|TRBV11-1
TGTGCCAGCAGCCTCAGGGGAGAGGCAGATACCCAGTATTTT
CASSLRGEADTQYF
>TRBJ2-3|TRBD1|.|TRBV7-9
TGTGCCAGCACCACGGGACAGGGTTGGTCAGATACGCAGTATTTT
CASTTGQGWSDTQYF
>TRBJ1-1|.|.|TRBV6-2/TRBV6-3
TGTGCCAGCACCGCGGAGCTGAACACTGAAGCTTTCTTT
CASTAELNTEAFF
>TRBJ2-3|.|.|TRBV7-9
TGTGCCAGCAGCCCGGGCTCTAGCACAGATACGCAGTATTTT
CASSPGSSTDTQYF
>TRBJ1-2|.|few|TRBV30
TGTGCCTGGACGGGGACCCCTTGGGGAAGGCGTGGCTACACCTTC
CAWTGTPWGRRGYTF
>TRBJ2-7|TRBD1|.|TRBV20-1
TGCAGTGCTAGAGGGGGGAGGACAGGGGAGTCCTACGAGCAGTACTTC
CSARGGRTGESYEQYF
>TRBJ2-7|TRBD1|few|TRBV10-1
TGCGCCAGCAGTGAAGGCCGGGACAGGGCCTACGAGCAGTACTTC
CASSEGRDRAYEQYF
>TRBJ1-4|.|few|TRBV5-5
TGTGCCAGCAGCTGGGCCCAGGGAGCAACTAATGAAAAACTGTTTTTT
CASSWAQGATNEKLFF
>TRBJ2-4|TRBD1|few|TRBV5-4
TGTGCCAGCAGCCCGGACAGGGGTGAGGGGATTCAGTACTTC
CASSPDRGEGIQYF
>TRBJ2-1|TRBD2|.|TRBV6-2/TRBV6-3
TGTGCCAGCAGCTTTAGCGGGGAATACAATGAGCAGTTCTTC
CASSFSGEYNEQFF
>TRBJ2-2|TRBD1|medium-sized|TRBV12-3/TRBV12-4
TGTGCCAGCAGTATTCACAGGGGGCCGGGCACCGGGGAGCTGTTTTTT
CASSIHRGPGTGELFF
>TRBJ2-7|TRBD2|.|TRBV6-1
TGTGCCAGCACTGGACTAGCGGGAGGTTCGGACTACGAGCAGTACTTC
CASTGLAGGSDYEQYF